A single sample gave rise to the 7 T cell receptor beta chains below, sequenced in a study of CD8 T cells in ankylosing spondylitis. Study observations and caveats: In ankylosing spondylitis blood, a motif of roughly 8 highly homologous TCR beta variants appeared characteristic.

Their target antigens are unknown. MiXCR, run by TCRdb on the 5' RACE reads, gives a single entry per CDR3 protein. Of fewer than 500,000 distinct CDR3 sequences listed, 20% to 25% are singletons. Sequencing used blood, either unsorted or a sorted T cell fraction (not recorded which). These receptor sequences come from a male donor with ankylosing spondylitis.

This clonotype has more than one count but fewer than ten. The chain carries TRBV20-1 and TRBJ2-7, with 7 bases lining up with TRBD2. CDR1 and CDR2 from the germline V gene are DFQATT and SNEGSKA (reference sequence). This CDR3 is built from 13 residues. V shed 2 bases and J 3 bases; nucleotides not matched to a gene: 4. This CDR3 is CSARRDYLYEQYF. For the CDR3, the DNA is TGCAGTGCTAGAAGGGACTACCTCTACGAGCAGTACTTC.

The chain has TRBV29-1 and TRBJ2-5; 11 bases line up with TRBD2. This CDR3 comprises 13 residues. Per germline, CDR1 SQVTM and CDR2 ANQGSEA. The V segment lost 7 bases and the J segment 2 bases; nucleotides outside the gene matches: 3. The DNA of the CDR3 is TGCAGCGGGCTAGCGGGAGGTCAAGAGACCCAGTACTTC. The encoded protein is CSGLAGGQETQYF.

There are a few counts of this clonotype. The rearrangement uses TRBV9 and TRBJ2-2; 16 nucleotides line up with TRBD2. J lost 5 bases, V lost 3 bases, and 4 bases had no gene match. The length of the CDR3 is 17 residues. Germline CDR1 is SGDLS and CDR2 is YYNGEE. This CDR3 is CASSAGLAGGMTGELFF. CDR3 sequence (DNA): TGTGCCAGCAGCGCGGGACTAGCGGGAGGGATGACCGGGGAGCTGTTTTTT.

The chain recombines TRBV7-9 with TRBJ1-2, with 12 bases aligning to TRBD1. Germline V CDR1 and CDR2: SEHNR, FQNEAQ (reference sequence). After removal of 5 bases from V and 6 bases from J, the junction contained 7 bases not matched to a gene. The CDR3 has 15 amino acids. The CDR3: CASSPGTGGPHGYTF. For the CDR3, the DNA is TGTGCCAGCAGCCCTGGGACAGGGGGCCCCCATGGCTACACCTTC.

The chain joins TRBV28 to TRBJ1-5, with TRBD1 matching over 7 bases. With V trimmed by 5 bases and J by 2 bases, 9 bases remained unmatched. Germline loops: CDR1 MDHEN, CDR2 SYDVKM. The CDR3 is made up of 16 amino acids. CDR3 protein: CASSVEGARGNQPQHF. In nucleotides, the CDR3 is TGTGCCAGCAGTGTAGAGGGGGCGCGGGGCAATCAGCCCCAGCATTTT. Variable domain in full (rest from reference TRBV28 and TRBJ1-5): DVKVTQSSRYLVKRTGEKVFLECVQDMDHENMFWYRQDPGLGLRLIYFSYDVKMKEKGDIPEGYSVSREKKERFSLILESASTNQTSMYLCASSVEGARGNQPQHFGDGTRLSIL.

This chain uses TRBV30 with TRBJ2-3, with 9 bases identical to TRBD2. V lost 3 bases, J lost 4 bases, and 8 bases stayed unmatched. In germline, CDR1 is GTSNPN, CDR2 SVGIG (reference sequence). This CDR3 has 15 residues. The CDR3 here is CAWRALAGSPDTQYF. The CDR3 DNA reads as TGTGCCTGGAGAGCTCTAGCGGGAAGTCCAGATACGCAGTATTTT.

This clonotype was counted between two and nine times. V gene TRBV28 combines with J gene TRBJ1-2; D perhaps matches TRBD1 (6 bases). Germline CDR1 is MDHEN and CDR2 is SYDVKM. Deletions cut 3 bases from V and 4 bases from J, with 15 bases between. This CDR3 region has 15 residues. The CDR3 bases are TGTGCCAGCAGTTTCGGGGGGGCGGGGTTCTATGGCTACACCTTC. Its protein product is CASSFGGAGFYGYTF.